This TCR beta chain comes out of a study of cytomegalovirus exposure and HLA in healthy donors. Study-wide results and caveats: Earlier analysis looked at TCR beta V segments, and most were productive about 90% or about 30% of the time. Association of some 18,000 TCR beta sequences with HLA alleles was found at 0.05 false discovery rate in a later analysis.

Looked up from germline, CDR1 is SGHTS and CDR2 is YDEGEE. J gave up 4 bases and V 4 bases, and 4 bases lay outside the gene matches. This CDR3 spans 14 amino acids. A note on this clone: Its antigen is as yet unknown.

The PCR used 60 Vbeta and 13 Jbeta primers. Repertoires were generated with immunoSEQ multiplex PCR, while TCRdb's copy carries only in-frame clones and drops some. Of approximately 170,000 clones listed, around four fifths are singletons. Input material: PBMCs. The receptor comes from a man in his fifties or sixties in good health and CMV-seropositive. The chain couples TRBV5-8 to TRBJ2-7; 11 bases agree with TRBD2. The DNA for the CDR3 is TGTGCCAGCAGCCCCCTAGCGGGAGGATACGAGCAGTACTTC. Protein: CASSPLAGGYEQYF.